What follows are 21 T cell receptor beta chains derived from one specimen sequenced in a study of T-cell reconstitution after alpha-beta-depleted transplantation in children. The authors prepared the TCRbeta library with unique molecular identifiers. Via MiXCR, TCRdb re-called the PCR reads, giving one row per CDR3 protein. The profile shows fewer than 200,000 distinct CDR3 sequences, around 6.8% of them singletons. The material was PBMCs from the stem cell graft donor, obtained from the stem cell graft. The receptors here all came from a human donor who donated a stem cell graft to a child with Wiskott-Aldrich syndrome.

This clonotype has a count of ten or more. The rearrangement joins TRBV27 to TRBJ2-3, with 9 bases lining up with TRBD1. The CDR3 totals 16 residues. J was trimmed by 3 bases and V by 3 bases; bases with no gene match: 7. CDR1 is MNHEY, CDR2 SMNVEV, per germline (reference sequence). The CDR3 reads CASSFRDRVGTDTQYF. The CDR3 DNA sequence: TGTGCCAGCAGTTTCCGGGACAGGGTCGGAACAGATACGCAGTATTTT.

The chain employs TRBV4-1 and TRBJ1-2; TRBD1 matches at 12 bases. Germline trimming cut 2 bases from V and 7 bases from J; bases unmatched to any gene: 8. This CDR3 contains 16 residues. The V gene's germline CDR1 is MGHRA and CDR2 YSYEKL. The CDR3 DNA reads TGCGCCAGCAGCCAACCGGGGACAGGGGGCGTGTTTGGCTACACCTTC. Protein: CASSQPGTGGVFGYTF.

The chain is built from TRBV25-1 and TRBJ1-4; possibly TRBD1 for D (5 bases). Germline V gene lookup returns CDR1 MGHDK and CDR2 SYGVNS. V lost 6 bases and J 4 bases, leaving 21 bases between the germline ends. CDR3 length equals 17 residues. CDR3 loop: CASSRLGTRGVNEKLFF. CDR3 sequence (DNA): TGTGCCAGCAGCCGCCTCGGGACCCGGGGGGTTAATGAAAAACTGTTTTTT.

This clonotype was recorded a few times. The chain uses TRBV30 and TRBJ2-7; 11 bases line up with TRBD2. The CDR3 covers 14 residues. Germline V gene lookup returns CDR1 GTSNPN and CDR2 SVGIG (reference sequence). V shed 2 bases and J 6 bases; nucleotides not matched to a gene: 6. The CDR3 DNA reads TGTGCCTGGAGTAATAGCGGGAGGGCCGGCGAGCAGTACTTC. Encoded protein: CAWSNSGRAGEQYF.

This sequence joins TRBV6-5 and TRBJ1-2; D is perhaps TRBD1 (6 bases). CDR1 is MNHEY, CDR2 SVGAGI, per germline. This CDR3 is built from 14 residues. Trimming left V 2 bases short and J 4 bases short, with 11 bases between. The CDR3 DNA sequence: TGTGCCAGCAGTTACCGAGGGGGGACCTATGGCTACACCTTC. Protein product: CASSYRGGTYGYTF.

This clonotype was seen repeatedly, ten times or more. V gene TRBV25-1 combines with J gene TRBJ2-1, with D possibly TRBD2 on 6 matching bases. The CDR3 sequence is 14 residues long. Germline assignment: CDR1 MGHDK and CDR2 SYGVNS. V was trimmed by 4 bases and J by 6 bases, leaving 13 bases between them. DNA of the CDR3: TGTGCCAGCAGTGTCGGGTTGGGGGGCAATGAGCAGTTCTTC. Its protein is CASSVGLGGNEQFF.

In this sample, this clonotype turned up many times. The chain is built from TRBV3-1 and TRBJ2-1, with D unresolved. Germline CDR1 and CDR2: LGHDT and YNNKEL (reference sequence). V shed 8 bases and J shed 6 bases, with 17 bases lying between them. This CDR3 region has 14 residues. CDR3 in amino acids: CASSWAQTVNEQFF. CDR3 DNA: TGTGCCAGCTCCTGGGCCCAGACGGTCAATGAGCAGTTCTTC.

This clonotype has ten or more counts. CDR3 protein: CASMAEPNTGELFF. For the CDR3, the DNA is TGTGCCAGCATGGCGGAACCGAACACCGGGGAGCTGTTTTTT. The V call is TRBV6-4, the J call TRBJ2-2; D is uncertain. Germline V gene data show CDR1 as MRHNA and CDR2 as SNTAGT. The CDR3 totals 14 residues. V was pared by 7 bases and J by 0 bases, with 9 bases between.

The rearrangement links TRBV4-3 to TRBJ2-2, with 7 bases fitting TRBD2. The ends lost 3 bases at V and 1 base at J; junction bases unmatched: 5. The CDR3 contains 16 residues. Germline V gene sequence: CDR1 LGHNA, CDR2 YSLEER. In DNA, the CDR3 is TGCGCCAGCAGCCACCAATTAGCGGGGAACACCGGGGAGCTGTTTTTT. This codes for CASSHQLAGNTGELFF.

At least ten counts were recorded for this clonotype. V gene TRBV6-2 or TRBV6-3 combines with J gene TRBJ2-1; D not certain. The germline V and J ends were trimmed by 2 bases and 6 bases, with 11 bases remaining between them. CDR3 length equals 14 residues. In germline, CDR1 is MNHEY, CDR2 SVGEGT. DNA of the CDR3: TGTGCCAGCAGTTACCGTTCCGAGCCCAATGAGCAGTTCTTC. Amino acids: CASSYRSEPNEQFF.

Notes on this clonotype: A much larger clone lies one base from this, so it may be a read error. V usage is TRBV20-1 and J usage is TRBJ2-3; D gene unclear. Germline CDR1 is DFQATT and CDR2 is SNEGSKA (reference sequence). The length of the CDR3 is 14 residues. Trimming took 4 bases from V and 0 from J, leaving 11 bases between them. The DNA of the CDR3 is TGCAGTGCTACCGTCCCCGGGAGCACAGATACGCAGTATTTT. Translating gives CSATVPGSTDTQYF.

This clonotype was picked up many times. This rearrangement joins TRBV20-1 to TRBJ1-2; TRBD1 is a possible D gene (6 bases). The V and J ends lost 2 bases and 7 bases respectively, with 20 bases between them. Per the germline V gene, CDR1 is DFQATT and CDR2 is SNEGSKA (reference sequence). This CDR3 spans 15 amino acids. The CDR3 nucleotides are TGCAGTGCTAGAACCCCTTCAGGGGTTGAGGGTGGCTACACCTTC. Its protein is CSARTPSGVEGGYTF.

This clonotype appeared many times. The genes are TRBV29-1 and TRBJ2-7; D ambiguous. The CDR3 is 12 residues long. Germline CDR1 reads SQVTM; CDR2 reads ANQGSEA. V was pared by 6 bases and J by 0 bases, with 9 bases between. The CDR3 nucleotides are TGCAGCGTAATCAAGGACTCCTACGAGCAGTACTTC. It is translated as CSVIKDSYEQYF.

This clonotype showed up many times. The DNA for the CDR3 is TGTGCCAGCAGTTTATCCCAGGGTCGAATTTCACCCCTCCACTTT. Its translation is CASSLSQGRISPLHF. V gene TRBV12-3 or TRBV12-4 combines with J gene TRBJ1-6, with a weak D call TRBD1 (5 bases). Trimming stripped 2 bases from V and 9 bases from J, with 14 bases between. The CDR3 has 15 residues.

This clonotype was seen repeatedly, ten times or more. The chain couples TRBV29-1 to TRBJ2-1, with a weak D call TRBD2 (7 bases). Germline CDR1 reads SQVTM; CDR2 reads ANQGSEA. The CDR3 is 14 residues long. V was shortened by 0 bases and J by 8 bases, with 14 bases between the two germline ends. CDR3 protein: CSVEDPVGGHEQFF. CDR3 sequence (DNA): TGCAGCGTTGAAGACCCAGTGGGGGGGCATGAGCAGTTCTTC.

This clonotype occurred many times. A read error is likely, as this CDR3 ends without the conserved phenylalanine or tryptophan. The DNA is left out, because the CDR3 cannot be placed on it with certainty; the CDR3 is given as TCRdb lists it. The CDR3 sequence is CASTLGVGTESV. The chain links TRBV12-3 or TRBV12-4 to TRBJ2-5; the listed D gene, TRBD1, was not tested against the DNA. Ends included, the CDR3 has 12 residues.

This clonotype was counted at least ten times. J is TRBJ2-1 and V is TRBV30; no definite D call. In germline, CDR1 is GTSNPN, CDR2 SVGIG (reference sequence). V shed 3 bases and J shed 6 bases, with 9 bases lying between them. There are 12 residues in the CDR3. The CDR3 nucleotides are TGTGCCTGGAGCGTCCCCGGCAATGAGCAGTTCTTC. This sequence encodes CAWSVPGNEQFF.

Many counts were recorded for this clonotype. The gene calls are TRBV7-2 and TRBJ1-1; D may be TRBD1 (6 bases). CDR1 and CDR2 from the germline V gene are SGHTA and FQGNSA. The CDR3 totals 13 residues. With 4 bases removed from V and 5 bases from J, the gap between germline ends came to 11 bases. The CDR3 DNA follows: TGTGCCAGCAGCTACAGGGTTGGGACTGAAGCTTTCTTT. Amino acids: CASSYRVGTEAFF.

This clonotype showed up many times. This chain links TRBV10-3 with TRBJ1-1; D ambiguous. Germline lookup yields CDR1 ENHRY and CDR2 SYGVKD. The V end lost 6 bases, the J end lost 0 bases, and 11 bases lay between the germline ends. The CDR3 extends over 14 amino acids. DNA of the CDR3: TGTGCCATCAGGGACCGGGCTATGAACACTGAAGCTTTCTTT. Translating gives CAIRDRAMNTEAFF.

This clonotype was seen repeatedly, ten times or more. The chain employs TRBV29-1 and TRBJ2-1, with TRBD2 matching 8 bases. Trimming cost V 6 bases and J 9 bases; bases outside gene matches: 10. The CDR3 length is 13 residues. From germline, CDR1 is SQVTM and CDR2 ANQGSEA. The CDR3 DNA follows: TGCAGCGTGGGTAGGGCACGGGGGGGTGAGCAGTTCTTC. Translation gives CSVGRARGGEQFF.

The table lists this clonotype with many counts. The rearrangement joins TRBV20-1 to TRBJ2-1; no definite D call. This CDR3 is 14 amino acids long. Trimming left V 3 bases short and J 8 bases short, with 17 bases between. Germline V gene sequence: CDR1 DFQATT, CDR2 SNEGSKA (reference sequence). CDR3 sequence (DNA): TGCAGTGCTAGGTCAGTGGATTCGGTCGATGAGCAGTTCTTC. Translating gives CSARSVDSVDEQFF.